This T cell receptor beta chain appears in the sequencing data of a study of blood T cell repertoires in COVID-19. Ages ranged from about 18 to 89 years, with residence in 24 US areas. In the authors' workflow: The assay estimated nucleated cells by amplifying reference gene primers. The table came from immunoSEQ multiplex PCR; TCRdb's copy has only in-frame clones and leaves some out. V and J calls and clone size are copied from that table; D and trimming were computed from the DNA. The repertoire holds about 400,000 clones, with approximately 90% as singletons. The germline gives CDR1 SGDLS, CDR2 YYNGEE. CDR3 length: 12 residues. Trimming removed 4 bases from V and 7 bases from J, with 9 bases in between.

The V gene is TRBV9, the J gene TRBJ1-5; D gene ambiguous. Source material: PBMCs or T cells enriched from blood (not recorded which). This receptor was obtained from a woman aged 18-29 years with acute COVID-19. The CDR3 DNA is TGTGCCAGCAGCTCCCCCCGGCAGCCCCAGCATTTT. Protein: CASSSPRQPQHF.